This T cell receptor beta chain was sequenced for a study of Graves' ophthalmopathy and Graves' hyperthyroidism. In the study overall: Stable hyperthyroidism was defined by absence of ophthalmopathy within 18 months of follow-up.

This clonotype was counted at least ten times. Its antigen is not known. Using RNA transcripts, the TCR beta CDR3 regions were amplified. RT-PCR in the first round used HTBI primers; a second-round multiplex PCR followed. TCRdb redid the calling of the multiplex PCR reads with MiXCR, one entry per CDR3 protein. The table includes over a million distinct CDR3 sequences, about 36% detected once. Study results and caveats: Blood was where most expanded thyroid clonotypes above 0.001 frequency also turned up.

V lost 0 bases and J lost 9, with 14 bases in between. Germline V gene sequence: CDR1 MNHEY, CDR2 SVGAGI. The CDR3 has 14 residues. V is TRBV6-5 and J is TRBJ2-5; perhaps TRBD1 as D (7 bases). This receptor was identified in an adult man with Graves' hyperthyroidism. The specimen was peripheral blood or thyroid tissue (not recorded which). CDR3 region: CASSYSIQGRSQYF. The CDR3 DNA sequence: TGTGCCAGCAGTTACTCGATACAGGGGAGGTCCCAGTACTTC.